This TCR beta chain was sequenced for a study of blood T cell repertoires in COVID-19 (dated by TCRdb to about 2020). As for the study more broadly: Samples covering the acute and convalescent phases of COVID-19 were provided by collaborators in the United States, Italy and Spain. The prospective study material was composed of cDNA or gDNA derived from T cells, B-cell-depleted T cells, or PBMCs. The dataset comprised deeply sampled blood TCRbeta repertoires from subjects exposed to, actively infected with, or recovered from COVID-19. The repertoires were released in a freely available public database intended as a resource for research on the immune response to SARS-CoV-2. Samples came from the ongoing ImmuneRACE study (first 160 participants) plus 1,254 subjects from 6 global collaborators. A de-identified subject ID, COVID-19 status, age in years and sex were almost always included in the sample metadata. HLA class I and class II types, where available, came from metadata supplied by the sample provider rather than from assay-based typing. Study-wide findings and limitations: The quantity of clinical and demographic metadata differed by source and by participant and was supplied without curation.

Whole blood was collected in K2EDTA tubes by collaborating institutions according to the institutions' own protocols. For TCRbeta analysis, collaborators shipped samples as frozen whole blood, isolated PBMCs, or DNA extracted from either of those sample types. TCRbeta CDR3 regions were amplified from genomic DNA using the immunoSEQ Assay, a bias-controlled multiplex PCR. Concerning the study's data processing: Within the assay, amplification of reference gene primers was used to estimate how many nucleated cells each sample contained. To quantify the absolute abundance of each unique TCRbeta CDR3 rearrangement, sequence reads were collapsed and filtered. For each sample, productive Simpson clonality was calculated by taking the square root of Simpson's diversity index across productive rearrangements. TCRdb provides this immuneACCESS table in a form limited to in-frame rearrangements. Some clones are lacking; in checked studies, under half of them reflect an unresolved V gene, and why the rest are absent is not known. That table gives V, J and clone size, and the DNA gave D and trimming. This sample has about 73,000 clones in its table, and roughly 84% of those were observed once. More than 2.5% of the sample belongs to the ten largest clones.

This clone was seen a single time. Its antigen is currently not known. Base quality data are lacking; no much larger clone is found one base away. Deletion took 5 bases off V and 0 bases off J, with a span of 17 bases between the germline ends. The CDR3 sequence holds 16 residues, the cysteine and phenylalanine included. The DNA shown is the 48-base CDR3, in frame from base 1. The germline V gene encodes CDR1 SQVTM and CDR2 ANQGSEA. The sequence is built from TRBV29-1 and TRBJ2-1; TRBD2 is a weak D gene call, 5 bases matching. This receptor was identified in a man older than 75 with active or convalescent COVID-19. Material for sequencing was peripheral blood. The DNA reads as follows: TGCAGCGTTCCCACTAGTTACGGCAGCTCCTACAATGAGCAGTTCTTC. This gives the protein CSVPTSYGSSYNEQFF.